The next 13 T cell receptor beta chains were all read from a single sample in a study of long-term antiretroviral therapy in people with HIV. Version v3.0 of the immunoSEQ assay was performed at survey level. The repertoire was sequenced with immunoSEQ multiplex PCR; TCRdb's copy has only in-frame clones and lacks some. The table has 18,000 or so clones, around four fifths seen once. The sequencing here drew on unsorted PBMCs, taken at the start of antiretroviral therapy, before treatment. These receptor sequences come from a woman aged 40 to 50 with HIV.

The rearrangement links TRBV7-2 to TRBJ1-2, with 9 bases identical to TRBD1. The germline gives CDR1 SGHTA, CDR2 FQGNSA. V was pared by 5 bases and J by 8 bases, with 15 bases of the junction left unmatched. The CDR3 spans 16 residues. CDR3 sequence (DNA): TGTGCCAGCAGCCCCCGCCTCGTACAGGGGGCGGGGGGCTACACCTTC. Residues: CASSPRLVQGAGGYTF. The variable domain in full, completed from reference TRBV7-2 and TRBJ1-2, reads GAGVSQSPSNKVTEKGKDVELRCDPISGHTALYWYRQSLGQGLEFLIYFQGNSAPDKSGLPSDRFSAERTGGSVSTLTIQRTQQEDSAVYLCASSPRLVQGAGGYTFGSGTRLTVV.

This clone was picked up a small number of times. The chain joins TRBV7-9 to TRBJ1-1; D gene ambiguous. This CDR3 spans 13 amino acids. The germline gives CDR1 SEHNR, CDR2 FQNEAQ (reference sequence). Trimming left V 2 bases short and J 1 base short, with 5 bases between. The DNA for the CDR3 is TGTGCCAGCAGCTTACGGGAGAACACTGAAGCTTTCTTT. Its translation: CASSLRENTEAFF.

The chain combines TRBV7-9 with TRBJ2-5, with TRBD1 as a possible D gene (6 bases). The V end was cut by 5 bases, the J end by 3 bases, with 25 bases between. Germline V CDR1 and CDR2: SEHNR, FQNEAQ (reference sequence). The CDR3 is 18 residues long. CDR3 sequence (DNA): TGTGCCAGCAGCCGGAGTGGGTCTAGTGGGGGCGTGAAAGAGACCCAGTACTTC. Translating gives CASSRSGSSGGVKETQYF.

The rearrangement links TRBV19 to TRBJ2-6; 8 bases agree with TRBD1. CDR1 and CDR2 from the germline V gene are LNHDA and SQIVND (reference sequence). The CDR3 contains 18 residues. J gave up 0 bases and V 6 bases, and 10 bases lay outside the gene matches. CDR3 in DNA: TGTGCCAGTAGCAACCAGACAGGGGTCAGCTCTGGGGCCAACGTCCTGACTTTC. Its protein is CASSNQTGVSSGANVLTF.

The chain has TRBV4-1 and TRBJ1-6; 10 bases line up with TRBD1. The CDR3 loop spans 13 amino acids. Germline V gene data show CDR1 as MGHRA and CDR2 as YSYEKL. The junction had 4 bases not matched to a gene; V was cut back by 8 bases and J by 9 bases. Here the CDR3 DNA reads TGCGCCAGCCGGGACAGGGGTTCTTCACCCCTCCACTTT. Its protein is CASRDRGSSPLHF.

This chain connects TRBV4-3 to TRBJ1-1; 11 nucleotides agree with TRBD1. Germline trimming cut 1 base from V and 6 bases from J; bases unmatched to any gene: 4. The CDR3 runs to 15 residues. The germline V gene encodes CDR1 LGHNA and CDR2 YSLEER. CDR3 residues: CASSQAGTGGSEAFF. For the CDR3, the DNA is TGCGCCAGCAGCCAAGCGGGGACAGGGGGGTCTGAAGCTTTCTTT.

The V and J genes are TRBV18 and TRBJ2-1; tentative D call: TRBD1 (5 bases). V was trimmed by 3 bases and J by 9 bases, leaving 9 bases between them. The CDR3 is made up of 12 amino acids. CDR1 KGHSH and CDR2 LQKENI come from the germline V gene. DNA for the CDR3: TGTGCCAGCTCACCGACAGACGGTGAGCAGTTCTTC. Its protein product is CASSPTDGEQFF.

The chain links TRBV7-9 to TRBJ2-3, with D uncertain. Trimming pared 2 bases from V and 2 bases from J, leaving 11 bases between. Germline CDR1 SEHNR, CDR2 FQNEAQ (reference sequence). The CDR3 contains 15 residues. The CDR3 reads CASSLLLESTDTQYF. CDR3 nucleotide sequence: TGTGCCAGCAGCTTACTTCTCGAATCCACAGATACGCAGTATTTT. Full variable domain (rest looked up from reference TRBV7-9 and TRBJ2-3): DTGVSQNPRHKITKRGQNVTFRCDPISEHNRLYWYRQTLGQGPEFLTYFQNEAQLEKSRLLSDRFSAERPKGSFSTLEIQRTEQGDSAMYLCASSLLLESTDTQYFGPGTRLTVL.

This chain links TRBV19 with TRBJ2-4, with D possibly called TRBD1 or TRBD2 (5 bases each). Germline CDR1 and CDR2: LNHDA and SQIVND (reference sequence). V shed 3 bases and J shed 5 bases, with 14 bases lying between them. The CDR3 has 15 residues. CDR3 DNA sequence: TGTGCCAGTAGTATCCGAGGGGTATCGGAAAACATTCAGTACTTC. This translates into CASSIRGVSENIQYF.

CDR3 sequence (DNA): TGTGCCAGCAGGGGGACTGAGAACTATGGCTACACCTTC. Amino acid sequence: CASRGTENYGYTF. V usage is TRBV25-1 and J usage is TRBJ1-2; weak D call: TRBD1 (5 bases). Germline V gene sequence: CDR1 MGHDK, CDR2 SYGVNS. V was shortened by 6 bases and J by 2 bases, with 10 bases between the two germline ends. The CDR3 is made up of 13 amino acids.

The chain is built from TRBV2 and TRBJ2-1; TRBD1 aligns across 10 bases. Germline V gene lookup returns CDR1 SNHLY and CDR2 FYNNEI. The CDR3 runs to 12 residues. V shed 8 bases, J shed 7 bases, and the junction held 2 bases outside the gene matches. The CDR3 DNA follows: TGTGCCAGCCGGGACAGGGGAAATGAGCAGTTCTTC. Translation gives CASRDRGNEQFF.

This clone was picked up a small number of times. The chain employs TRBV4-1 and TRBJ1-5; D not certain. V lost 1 base and J 4 bases, leaving 8 bases between the germline ends. CDR3 length: 14 amino acids. Germline V lookup: CDR1 MGHRA, CDR2 YSYEKL. This CDR3 is CASSQGILNQPQHF. Written as DNA, the CDR3 is TGCGCCAGCAGCCAAGGCATCCTAAATCAGCCCCAGCATTTT.

This clone was found a few times. The chain links TRBV27 to TRBJ2-1; 7 bases align to TRBD2. The CDR3 length is 14 residues. CDR1 MNHEY and CDR2 SMNVEV come from the germline V gene (reference sequence). After removal of 8 bases from V and 5 bases from J, the junction contained 9 bases not matched to a gene. The CDR3 bases are TGTGCCAGCGGACTAGTCTCCCACGACAATGAGCAGTTCTTC. This gives the protein CASGLVSHDNEQFF.